This TCR beta chain was profiled in a study of T cells in tuberculosis (dated by TCRdb to 2016 to 2019). About the study as a whole: In the study, CD1B tetramers and high-throughput TCR immunosequencing were combined to characterize T cells specific for the mycobacterial lipid antigen glucose monomycolate (GMM). What the study reported, not specific to this receptor: T cells binding the CD1B-GMM tetramer with low affinity may have been missed by the stringent sort gate.

This clone was found once. Base qualities are not at hand, and no much larger clone is one base apart. TCR-alpha and TCR-beta chains were sequenced unpaired, so chain pairing information was not available. TCR libraries were generated with the immunoSEQ multiplex PCR assay, using TCR-beta and/or TCR-alpha/delta assays for each sample. Amplified TCR libraries were sequenced on the Illumina high-throughput platform. The paper's processing steps were these. Clustering and dimensionality reduction relied on pairwise TCRdist distances among GMM-specific receptors from T cells that were either sorted ex vivo or expanded in vitro. Sequence motifs defined by gene usage and CDR3 content were checked for enrichment by comparing tetramer-positive and tetramer-negative populations. Not all clones reach the TCRdb copy of this immuneACCESS table, which keeps in-frame sequences only. Checked studies attribute under half of the gap to unresolved V genes and leave the rest unexplained. V and J calls and clone size are copied from that table; D and trimming were computed from the DNA. For this sample the table gives 50,000 or so clones, of which roughly 90% were detected only once. The ten top clones hold 20% to 25% of the sample.

V is clipped by 2 bases and J by 6 bases, and the sequence between their germline boundaries is 16 bases long. CDR1 and CDR2 are read off the germline V gene (reference sequence) as MNHEY and SMNVEV. The CDR3 has 15 amino acids, counting the end cysteine and phenylalanine. CDR3 DNA is the only sequence kept; it has 45 bases, read in frame from the first base. PBMC were thawed, rested overnight, stained with GMM-loaded CD1B tetramer, a Live/Dead dye and anti-CD3, and then sorted on a FACS Aria II. CD1B tetramers were loaded with C32 glucose monomycolate purified from Rhodococcus equi. PBMC used for tetramer sorting had been depleted of CD14-expressing monocytes for a separate study before cryopreservation. From each donor, some 100,000 tetramer-negative cells were sorted and were analyzed alongside the tetramer-positive cells. GMM-loaded CD1B tetramers were used to sort antigen-specific T cells from several healthy South African adults.

This receptor was taken from an adult woman with latent tuberculosis. Sequenced sample: CD1b-GMM tetramer-negative cells sorted from PBMCs. This specimen's cell subset or site label, per the study, means: T cells not binding CD1B-GMM tetramer, sorted from same donor. Recombination linked TRBV27 to TRBJ1-1, with TRBD1 tentatively as D gene (6 bases match). The CDR3 sequence is CASSLSVGGPAEAFF. DNA sequence: TGTGCCAGCAGTTTAAGCGTCGGGGGGCCTGCTGAAGCTTTCTTT.